The clone carrying this T cell receptor beta chain was seen a few times. The data originate from a study of blood T cell repertoires in COVID-19. Study details: Researchers got acute and convalescent COVID-19 samples from the United States, Italy and Spain. PBMCs, B-cell-depleted T cells, or T cells provided the cDNA or gDNA that made up the material.

Losses at the gene ends were 8 bases for V and 8 bases for J; bases not matched to a gene: 11. Germline CDR1 reads KGHSH; CDR2 reads LQKENI. The CDR3 sequence is 13 residues long. The authors' processing: Reference gene primer amplification gave estimated nucleated cell counts. The assay was immunoSEQ multiplex PCR, and TCRdb's table has in-frame clones only and misses some. Clonal size and the V and J genes are those of that table, whereas D and trimming came from the DNA. Of around 230,000 clones in the sample, 82% were seen once. The TCR originated in a woman in her fifties or sixties with active or convalescent COVID-19. The rearrangement links TRBV18 to TRBJ1-1, with 7 bases that match TRBD1. Sequencing input: peripheral blood. CDR3 loop: CASLFDRASEAFF. The CDR3 DNA reads TGTGCCAGCCTTTTCGACAGGGCGTCAGAAGCTTTCTTT.